This T cell receptor beta chain is from a study of blood T cell repertoires in COVID-19. The overall study: From the United States, Italy and Spain came samples of acute and convalescent COVID-19. T cells, B-cell-depleted T cells, or PBMCs supplied cDNA or gDNA.

V was trimmed by 5 bases and J by 3 bases, leaving 2 bases between them. The CDR3 loop spans 12 amino acids. CDR1 MNHEY and CDR2 SVGAGI come from the germline V gene. In the source study's methods: Reference gene primer amplification gave estimated nucleated cell counts. The protocol was immunoSEQ multiplex PCR, while the TCRdb copy is restricted to in-frame clones and leaves out a portion. Clone size and the V and J calls come from that table; the DNA yielded D and trimming. The sample gives around 78,000 clones, 85% to 90% of which show up once; 0.9% to 1.5% is in the top ten. Categorization into cohorts depended on clinical history that participants reported.

Material for sequencing was PBMCs or T cells enriched from blood (not recorded which). This sequence joins TRBV6-5 and TRBJ2-6; D remains unclear. The clonotype originates from a woman aged 45-60 years with acute COVID-19. DNA of the CDR3: TGTGCCAGCAGTCTTGGGGCCAACGTCCTGACTTTC. This encodes CASSLGANVLTF.